The T cell receptor (beta chain) described here comes from a study of blood T cell repertoires in COVID-19 (dated by TCRdb to about 2020). In the study overall: Samples covering the acute and convalescent phases of COVID-19 were provided by collaborators in the United States, Italy and Spain. The prospective study material was composed of cDNA or gDNA derived from T cells, B-cell-depleted T cells, or PBMCs. Deeply sampled blood TCRbeta repertoires from subjects exposed to, actively infected with, or recovered from COVID-19 were included in the dataset. The repertoires were released in a freely available public database meant as a resource for research on the immune response to SARS-CoV-2. The samples were drawn from the first 160 participants of the ongoing ImmuneRACE study and from over a thousand subjects provided by 6 global collaborators. The sample metadata nearly always contained a de-identified subject ID, COVID-19 status, age in years and sex. Where available, HLA class I and class II types were obtained from metadata supplied by the sample provider rather than from assay-based typing.

Broad study findings and their caveats: How much clinical and demographic metadata was included differed by source and by participant, and the metadata was provided uncurated.

The immunoSEQ Assay, a bias-controlled multiplex PCR, was used to amplify TCRbeta CDR3 regions from genomic DNA. In the original analysis: Nucleated cell counts per sample were estimated from amplification of reference gene primers within the assay. To quantify the absolute abundance of each unique TCRbeta CDR3 rearrangement, sequence reads were collapsed and filtered. For each sample, productive Simpson clonality was calculated by taking the square root of Simpson's diversity index across productive rearrangements. TCRdb stores this immuneACCESS table with in-frame sequences only. Part of the clones is absent; in the studies checked, under half of the shortfall reflects unresolved V genes, and no reason is known for the rest. The DNA was the basis for D and trimming; V, J and clone size are from that table. The sample table holds 150,000 to 200,000 clones, of which less than 90% were seen once. Of the sample, 8% falls within the top ten clones.

Remarks on this clone: Its target antigen remains unknown. Per-base qualities were not stored, and no clone one base away is much larger.

Participants in the prospective study were enrolled through a virtual design, were aged roughly 18 to 100 years, and lived in some 24 United States geographic areas. To assign participants to cohorts, the prospective study relied on clinical history that participants themselves reported in a screening survey and a study questionnaire. Recovered participants in ImmuneRACE Cohort 3 were defined as having two consecutive negative NP/OP PCR tests, clearance from a healthcare professional, or resolution of symptoms. In the prospective study, whole blood, serum and a nasopharyngeal or oropharyngeal swab were collected from each participant by mobile phlebotomists. Over an approximately 2-month period, participants in the prospective study had the option of providing additional blood draws and questionnaires. Blood samples from the prospective study were shipped frozen or at room temperature prior to DNA extraction.

The cysteine opens and the phenylalanine closes a CDR3 of 13 amino acids. CDR3 DNA is the only sequence kept; it has 39 bases, read in frame from the first base. Sequences SGHKS (CDR1) and YYEKEE (CDR2) are obtained from the germline V gene (reference sequence). Between the V and J ends, shortened by 2 bases and 8 bases respectively, the junction contains 13 bases. Sequenced sample: PBMCs or T cells enriched from blood (not recorded which). This chain joins TRBV5-5 to TRBJ1-2; the D gene is unclear. The sequence derives from a woman in her forties or fifties who had recovered from COVID-19. The CDR3 region reads CASSLAALMGYTF. The base sequence is TGTGCCAGCAGCTTAGCGGCTCTGATGGGCTACACCTTC.